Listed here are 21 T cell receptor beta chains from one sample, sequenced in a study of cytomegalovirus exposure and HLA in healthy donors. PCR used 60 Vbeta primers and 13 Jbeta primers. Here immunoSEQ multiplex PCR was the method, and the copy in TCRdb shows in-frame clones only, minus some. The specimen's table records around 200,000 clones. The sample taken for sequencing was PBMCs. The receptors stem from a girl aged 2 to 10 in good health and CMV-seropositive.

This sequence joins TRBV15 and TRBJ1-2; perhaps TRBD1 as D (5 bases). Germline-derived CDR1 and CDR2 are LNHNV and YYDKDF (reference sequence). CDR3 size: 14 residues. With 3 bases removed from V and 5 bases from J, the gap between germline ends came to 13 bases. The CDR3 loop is CATSSMGGSYGYTF. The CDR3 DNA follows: TGTGCCACCAGCAGTATGGGGGGATCGTATGGCTACACCTTC.

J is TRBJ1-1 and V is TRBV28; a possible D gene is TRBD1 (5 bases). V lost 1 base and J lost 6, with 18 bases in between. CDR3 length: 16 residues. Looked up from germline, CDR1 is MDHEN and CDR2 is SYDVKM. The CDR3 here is CASSLLDQGVQAEAFF. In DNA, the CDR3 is TGTGCCAGCAGTTTATTGGACCAAGGGGTACAGGCTGAAGCTTTCTTT. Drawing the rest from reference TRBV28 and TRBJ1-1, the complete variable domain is DVKVTQSSRYLVKRTGEKVFLECVQDMDHENMFWYRQDPGLGLRLIYFSYDVKMKEKGDIPEGYSVSREKKERFSLILESASTNQTSMYLCASSLLDQGVQAEAFFGQGTRLTVV.

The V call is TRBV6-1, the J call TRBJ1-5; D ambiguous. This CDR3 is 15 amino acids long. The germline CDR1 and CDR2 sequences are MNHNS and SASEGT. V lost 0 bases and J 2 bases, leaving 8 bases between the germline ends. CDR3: CASSEAAAGNQPQHF. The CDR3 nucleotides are TGTGCCAGCAGTGAAGCTGCGGCAGGCAATCAGCCCCAGCATTTT.

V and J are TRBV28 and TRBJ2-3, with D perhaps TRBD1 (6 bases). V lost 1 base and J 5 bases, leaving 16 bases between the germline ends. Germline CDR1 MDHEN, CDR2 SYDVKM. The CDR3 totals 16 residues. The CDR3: CASSLYDQGRGDTQYF. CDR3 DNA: TGTGCCAGCAGTTTATATGACCAGGGGCGTGGAGATACGCAGTATTTT.

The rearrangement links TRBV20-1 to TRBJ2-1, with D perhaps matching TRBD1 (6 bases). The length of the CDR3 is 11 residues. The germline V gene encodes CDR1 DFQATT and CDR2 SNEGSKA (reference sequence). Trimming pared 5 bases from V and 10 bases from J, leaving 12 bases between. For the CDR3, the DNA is TGCAGTGCTCCGAACCAGGGGGAGCAGTTCTTC. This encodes CSAPNQGEQFF.

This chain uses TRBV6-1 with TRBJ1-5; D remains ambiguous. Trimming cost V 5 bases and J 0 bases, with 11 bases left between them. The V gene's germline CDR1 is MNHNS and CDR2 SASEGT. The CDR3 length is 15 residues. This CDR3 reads CASSPTAYSNQPQHF. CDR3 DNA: TGTGCCAGCAGTCCAACAGCTTATAGCAATCAGCCCCAGCATTTT.

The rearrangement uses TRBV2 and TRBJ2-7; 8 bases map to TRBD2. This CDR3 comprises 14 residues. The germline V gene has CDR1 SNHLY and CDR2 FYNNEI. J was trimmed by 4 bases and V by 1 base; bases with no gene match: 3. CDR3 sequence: CASSEVREGYEQYF. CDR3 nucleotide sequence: TGTGCCAGCAGTGAAGTCCGGGAGGGGTACGAGCAGTACTTC.

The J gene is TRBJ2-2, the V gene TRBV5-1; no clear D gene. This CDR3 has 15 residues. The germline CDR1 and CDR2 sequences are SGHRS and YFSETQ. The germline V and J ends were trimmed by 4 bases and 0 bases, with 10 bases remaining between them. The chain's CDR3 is CASSPSVANTGELFF. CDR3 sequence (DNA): TGCGCCAGCAGCCCCTCGGTCGCGAACACCGGGGAGCTGTTTTTT. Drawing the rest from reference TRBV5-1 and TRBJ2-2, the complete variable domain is KAGVTQTPRYLIKTRGQQVTLSCSPISGHRSVSWYQQTPGQGLQFLFEYFSETQRNKGNFPGRFSGRQFSNSRSEMNVSTLELGDSALYLCASSPSVANTGELFFGEGSRLTVL.

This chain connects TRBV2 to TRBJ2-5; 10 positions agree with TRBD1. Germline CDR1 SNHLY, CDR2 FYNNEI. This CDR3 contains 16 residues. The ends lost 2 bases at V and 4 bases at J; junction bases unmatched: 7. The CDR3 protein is CASSERTGGLRETQYF. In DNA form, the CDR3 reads TGTGCCAGCAGTGAAAGGACAGGGGGGTTACGAGAGACCCAGTACTTC.

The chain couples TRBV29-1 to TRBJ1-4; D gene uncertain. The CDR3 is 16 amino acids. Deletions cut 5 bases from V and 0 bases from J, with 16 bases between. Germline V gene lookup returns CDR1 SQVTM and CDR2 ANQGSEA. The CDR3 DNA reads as TGCAGCGTTAAAGGGAGAAGTTATGCAACTAATGAAAAACTGTTTTTT. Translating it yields CSVKGRSYATNEKLFF.

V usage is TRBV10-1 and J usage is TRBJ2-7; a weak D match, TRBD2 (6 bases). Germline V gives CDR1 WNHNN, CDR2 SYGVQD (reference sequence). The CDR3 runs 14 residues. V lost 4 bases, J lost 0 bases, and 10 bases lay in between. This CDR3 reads CASSGGLDSYEQYF. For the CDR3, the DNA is TGCGCCAGCAGTGGGGGACTTGACTCCTACGAGCAGTACTTC.

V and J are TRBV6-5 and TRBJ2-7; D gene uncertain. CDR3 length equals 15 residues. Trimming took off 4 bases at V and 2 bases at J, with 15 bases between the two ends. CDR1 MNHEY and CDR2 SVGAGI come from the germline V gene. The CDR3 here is CASSSDSSDAYEQYF. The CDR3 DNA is TGTGCCAGCAGTTCAGACTCCTCCGATGCCTACGAGCAGTACTTC.

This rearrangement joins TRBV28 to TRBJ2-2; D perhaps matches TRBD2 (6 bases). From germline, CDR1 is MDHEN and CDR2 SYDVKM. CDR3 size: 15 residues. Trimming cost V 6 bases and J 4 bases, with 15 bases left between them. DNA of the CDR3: TGTGCCAGCAGCGTCACTAGCTTTGGCACCGGGGAGCTGTTTTTT. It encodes CASSVTSFGTGELFF.

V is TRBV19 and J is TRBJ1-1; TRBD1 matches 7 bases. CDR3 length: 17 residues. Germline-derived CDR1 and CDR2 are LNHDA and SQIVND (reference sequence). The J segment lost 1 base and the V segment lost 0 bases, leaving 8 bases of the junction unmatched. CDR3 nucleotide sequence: TGTGCCAGTAGTATAGAAATGACAGGGCGCCCGAACACTGAAGCTTTCTTT. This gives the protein CASSIEMTGRPNTEAFF. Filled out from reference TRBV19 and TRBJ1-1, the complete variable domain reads DGGITQSPKYLFRKEGQNVTLSCEQNLNHDAMYWYRQDPGQGLRLIYYSQIVNDFQKGDIAEGYSVSREKKESFPLTVTSAQKNPTAFYLCASSIEMTGRPNTEAFFGQGTRLTVV.

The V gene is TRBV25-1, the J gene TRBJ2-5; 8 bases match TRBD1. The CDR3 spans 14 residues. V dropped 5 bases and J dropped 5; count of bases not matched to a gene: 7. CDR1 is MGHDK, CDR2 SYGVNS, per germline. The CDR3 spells CASSSSGGVETQYF. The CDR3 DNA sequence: TGTGCCAGCAGTTCTTCAGGGGGCGTGGAGACCCAGTACTTC.

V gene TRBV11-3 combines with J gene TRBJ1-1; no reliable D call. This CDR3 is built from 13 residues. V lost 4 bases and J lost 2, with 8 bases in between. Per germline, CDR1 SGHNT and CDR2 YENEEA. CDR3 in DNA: TGTGCCAGCAGCTCCGGCGGTAACACTGAAGCTTTCTTT. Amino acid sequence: CASSSGGNTEAFF.

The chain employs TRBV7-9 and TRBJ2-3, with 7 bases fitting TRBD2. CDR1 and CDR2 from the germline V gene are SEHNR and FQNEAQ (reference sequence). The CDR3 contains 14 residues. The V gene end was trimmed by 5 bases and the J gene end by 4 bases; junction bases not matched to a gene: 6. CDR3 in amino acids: CASSLGLESDTQYF. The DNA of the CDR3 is TGTGCCAGCAGCCTCGGACTAGAATCAGATACGCAGTATTTT.

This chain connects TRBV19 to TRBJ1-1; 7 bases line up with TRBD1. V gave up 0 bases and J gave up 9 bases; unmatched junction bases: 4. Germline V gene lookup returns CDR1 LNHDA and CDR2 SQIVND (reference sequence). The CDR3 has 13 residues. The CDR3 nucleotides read TGTGCCAGTAGTATAGATCGGGGACAGAAAGCTTTCTTT. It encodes CASSIDRGQKAFF.

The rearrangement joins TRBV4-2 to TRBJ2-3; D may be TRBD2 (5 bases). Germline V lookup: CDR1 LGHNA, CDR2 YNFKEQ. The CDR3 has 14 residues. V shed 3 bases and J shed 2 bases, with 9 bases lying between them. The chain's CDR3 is CASSQEDSTDTQYF. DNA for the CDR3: TGTGCCAGCAGCCAGGAGGATTCCACAGATACGCAGTATTTT.

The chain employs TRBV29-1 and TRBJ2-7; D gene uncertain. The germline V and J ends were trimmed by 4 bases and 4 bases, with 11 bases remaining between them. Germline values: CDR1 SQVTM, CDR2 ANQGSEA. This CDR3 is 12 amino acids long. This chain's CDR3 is CSVVFSNYEQYF. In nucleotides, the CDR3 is TGCAGCGTTGTTTTCAGTAATTACGAGCAGTACTTC.

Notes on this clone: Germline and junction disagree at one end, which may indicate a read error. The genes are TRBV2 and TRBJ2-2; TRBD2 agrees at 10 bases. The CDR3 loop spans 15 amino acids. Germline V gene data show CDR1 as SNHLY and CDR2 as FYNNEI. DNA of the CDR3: TGTGCCAGCTCTGATCTGGCTAGCGGGAGCGGGGAGCTGCTTTTT. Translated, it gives CASSDLASGSGELLF.